This is a list of T cell receptor beta chains from one sample in a study of blood T cell repertoires in COVID-19. Sequenced by immunoSEQ multiplex PCR; TCRdb stores in-frame clones only, minus some. The data show over 200,000 clones, with roughly 86% seen just once and 0.65% to 0.9% held by the top ten. The sequenced material came from peripheral blood. These receptors came from a woman aged 25-40 years with acute or convalescent COVID-19. CDR3s include the opening cysteine and the closing phenylalanine or tryptophan. A D gene is named only where the DNA matches it firmly. Some rows have no size entry. The others give once, few or many, or a class for an expanded clone.

cdr3_aa cdr3_nt d_call v_call clone_size j_call
CASSQGAGGPSSYNEQFF TGTGCCAGCAGCCAAGGAGCGGGAGGGCCCAGCTCCTACAATGAGCAGTTCTTC TRBD2 TRBV3-1/TRBV3-2 NA TRBJ2-1
CASSQVQGGNQPQHF TGCGCCAGCAGCCAAGTACAGGGTGGGAATCAGCCCCAGCATTTT NA TRBV4-3 NA TRBJ1-5
CASSFEQGITQPQHF TGTGCCAGCAGCTTTGAACAGGGGATAACTCAGCCCCAGCATTTT TRBD1 TRBV5-8 few TRBJ1-5
CASSQESIITGELFF TGCGCCAGCAGCCAAGAGAGTATTATAACCGGGGAGCTGTTTTTT NA TRBV4-3 few TRBJ2-2
CATSDPSSYEQYF TGTGCCACCAGTGACCCTTCCTCCTACGAGCAGTACTTC NA TRBV24-1 few TRBJ2-7
CASSSLAGGPEFF TGTGCCAGCAGTTCCCTAGCGGGAGGGCCGGAATTCTTC TRBD2 TRBV12-3/TRBV12-4 NA TRBJ2-1
CASSLATGVGYNEQFF TGTGCCAGCAGCTTAGCGACGGGGGTAGGATACAATGAGCAGTTCTTC NA TRBV7-8 NA TRBJ2-1
CASSYTGETIYF TGTGCCAGCAGTTATACGGGGGAGACCATATATTTT NA TRBV6-5 NA TRBJ1-3
CASSFYSGSKETQYF TGTGCCAGCAGCTTCTATAGCGGGAGTAAAGAGACCCAGTACTTC TRBD2 TRBV27 NA TRBJ2-5
CASSIGTGGAVNTIYF TGTGCCAGTAGTATCGGAACAGGGGGCGCGGTAAACACCATATATTTT TRBD1 TRBV19 NA TRBJ1-3
CASSLDFSYEQYF TGTGCCAGCAGCCTGGACTTCTCCTACGAGCAGTACTTC NA TRBV6-2/TRBV6-3 NA TRBJ2-7
CASSSPFSQETQYF TGTGCCAGCAGCTCCCCCTTTTCCCAAGAGACCCAGTACTTC NA TRBV7-9 NA TRBJ2-5
CASSQAVLGYTF TGTGCCAGCAGCCAAGCCGTACTTGGCTACACCTTC NA TRBV6-1 NA TRBJ1-2
CASEPGYTGELFF TGTGCCAGCGAACCAGGGTACACCGGGGAGCTGTTTTTT NA TRBV19 NA TRBJ2-2
CASSTNRGTGNTIYF TGTGCCAGCAGCACCAACAGGGGTACTGGAAACACCATATATTTT TRBD1 TRBV13 NA TRBJ1-3
CASSETVSSYNSPLHF TGTGCCAGTAGTGAGACAGTAAGCTCCTATAATTCACCCCTCCACTTT NA TRBV19 NA TRBJ1-6
CAISGAGQGGLAGGLEQYF TGTGCCATCAGTGGGGCAGGACAGGGGGGACTAGCGGGAGGGCTCGAGCAGTACTTC TRBD2 TRBV10-3 NA TRBJ2-7
CALQGIRNTGELFF TGTGCCTTGCAGGGGATCCGGAACACCGGGGAGCTGTTTTTT NA TRBV30 NA TRBJ2-2
CASSIDRAGINYEQYF TGTGCCAGTAGTATTGATCGGGCAGGGATAAATTACGAGCAGTACTTC NA TRBV19 NA TRBJ2-7
CASSVGLAGGPNTGELFF TGTGCCAGCAGCGTAGGGCTAGCGGGAGGGCCAAACACCGGGGAGCTGTTTTTT TRBD2 TRBV9 NA TRBJ2-2
CARQLAGDNNEQFF TGCGCCAGGCAACTAGCGGGAGATAACAATGAGCAGTTCTTC TRBD2 TRBV4-3 NA TRBJ2-1
CASSTFPGQGWETQYF TGTGCCAGTAGTACCTTCCCGGGACAGGGATGGGAGACCCAGTACTTC TRBD1 TRBV19 NA TRBJ2-5
CASSGTGRTEAFF TGTGCCAGCAGTGGGACAGGGAGGACTGAAGCTTTCTTT TRBD1 TRBV12-3/TRBV12-4 NA TRBJ1-1
CASSSRIVAGDNEQFF TGTGCCAGCAGCTCCCGCATAGTAGCGGGAGACAATGAGCAGTTCTTC TRBD2 TRBV13 NA TRBJ2-1
CASSLVLREETQYF TGTGCCAGCAGCTTAGTTCTCAGGGAAGAGACCCAGTACTTC NA TRBV11-3 NA TRBJ2-5
CASRPDRGYEQYF TGTGCCAGCAGACCGGACAGGGGCTACGAGCAGTACTTC TRBD1 TRBV12-3/TRBV12-4 NA TRBJ2-7
CASSSSRYEQYF NA NA TRBV27 NA TRBJ2-7
CASSERGQGPTYEQYF TGTGCCAGCAGTGAAAGGGGACAGGGCCCCACCTACGAGCAGTACTTC TRBD1 TRBV2 once TRBJ2-7
CASSRGLGGAGELFF TGTGCCAGCTCTCGGGGACTAGGGGGAGCCGGGGAGCTGTTTTTT TRBD2 TRBV9 NA TRBJ2-2
CSASRAGGSYNSPLHF TGCAGTGCTAGTCGCGCGGGGGGCTCCTATAATTCACCCCTCCACTTT NA TRBV20-1 NA TRBJ1-6
CASSQSPGTRGETQYF TGTGCCAGCAGCCAATCCCCTGGGACTCGTGGGGAGACCCAGTACTTC NA TRBV3-1/TRBV3-2 NA TRBJ2-5
CATSDSGVGYRYTF TGTGCCACCAGTGACTCAGGGGTAGGTTATCGCTACACCTTC NA TRBV24-1 NA TRBJ1-2
CASSFDQGETQYF TGTGCCAGCAGTTTTGATCAGGGAGAGACCCAGTACTTC NA TRBV12-3/TRBV12-4 NA TRBJ2-5